One sample yielded the 2 T cell receptor beta chains listed below, sequenced in a study of CD8+ T cells in alopecia areata. Treatment specified: oral pan-JAK inhibitor, 5-10 mg twice daily. The authors extracted RNA and reverse transcribed it into cDNA as the sequencing template. Sequencing used immunoSEQ multiplex PCR; TCRdb keeps in-frame clones, though not all of them. The sample carries around 100,000 clones, roughly three fifths recorded once. The sequences come from CD4+ T cells sorted from blood, collected at week 24, from a patient treated with tofacitinib. All receptors derive from a human donor with alopecia areata.

This sequence joins TRBV30 and TRBJ2-7; TRBD1 agrees at 7 bases. The CDR3 covers 12 residues. V lost 2 bases, J lost 9 bases, and 7 bases stayed unmatched. Germline V gene sequence: CDR1 GTSNPN, CDR2 SVGIG (reference sequence). The CDR3 here is CAWSIQGYRQYF. The CDR3 DNA follows: TGTGCCTGGAGTATACAGGGGTATAGGCAGTACTTC.

The sample holds a few counts of this clone. The chain has TRBV5-1 and TRBJ2-7, with D maybe TRBD2 (5 bases). This CDR3 has 14 amino acids. Trimming stripped 2 bases from V and 2 bases from J, with 11 bases between. Germline V lookup: CDR1 SGHRS, CDR2 YFSETQ. The chain's CDR3 is CASSFRGPAYEQYF. Written as DNA, the CDR3 is TGCGCCAGCAGCTTTCGAGGGCCGGCCTACGAGCAGTACTTC. Full variable domain (outside the CDR3, taken from reference TRBV5-1 and TRBJ2-7): KAGVTQTPRYLIKTRGQQVTLSCSPISGHRSVSWYQQTPGQGLQFLFEYFSETQRNKGNFPGRFSGRQFSNSRSEMNVSTLELGDSALYLCASSFRGPAYEQYFGPGTRLTVT.